These T cell receptor beta chains were read from a single sample in a study of cytomegalovirus exposure and HLA in healthy donors. TCRdb's copy holds only in-frame clones and misses some; the assay was immunoSEQ multiplex PCR. This sample's clone table lists some 140,000 clones. The material sequenced was PBMCs. Every receptor here comes from a woman aged 55-69 years in good health and CMV-seronegative. The CDR3 runs from the conserved cysteine through the conserved F or W. The D gene is left open where the match is weak.

J gene | V gene | D gene | CDR3 DNA | CDR3 protein
TRBJ1-2 | TRBV6-1 | TRBD1 | TGTGCCAGCAGCGGGACAGTAAACTATGGCTACACCTTC | CASSGTVNYGYTF
TRBJ2-5 | TRBV5-1 | NA | TGCGCCAGCAGCACCAGACCCAGGGGAGAGACCCAGTACTTC | CASSTRPRGETQYF
TRBJ2-7 | TRBV11-2 | NA | TGTGCCAGCAGCTTAGATCGGTACGAGCAGTACTTC | CASSLDRYEQYF
TRBJ1-1 | TRBV5-1 | NA | TGCGCCAGCAGCTTGGAAGGGGCATTGAACACTGAAGCTTTCTTT | CASSLEGALNTEAFF
TRBJ2-7 | TRBV7-8 | TRBD1 | TGTGCCAGCAGCCAGGACAGGGGTTCCTACGAGCAGTACTTC | CASSQDRGSYEQYF
TRBJ2-1 | TRBV5-1 | NA | TGCGCCAGCAGCTCGGTCTCGGGGGGCGGTTACAATGAGCAGTTCTTC | CASSSVSGGGYNEQFF
TRBJ1-2 | TRBV28 | NA | TGTGCCAGCAGTCCAGGGTATCTCAGCTATGGCTACACCTTC | CASSPGYLSYGYTF
TRBJ2-5 | TRBV10-3 | NA | TGTGCCATCAGTGAGTCGGCAGGGAATGTGGAGACCCAGTACTTC | CAISESAGNVETQYF
TRBJ1-2 | TRBV4-1 | NA | TGCGCCAGCAGCCCCCTCCGGACAGAACACTATGGCTACACCTTC | CASSPLRTEHYGYTF
TRBJ1-3 | TRBV10-3 | NA | TGTGCCATCAGTGAGTCTGAGGTTGGCACCATATATTTT | CAISESEVGTIYF
TRBJ1-2 | TRBV4-2 | NA | TGTGCCAGCACTGAAGGGGGGGGGCTCCGCTATGGCTACACCTTC | CASTEGGGLRYGYTF
TRBJ2-1 | TRBV6-1 | TRBD2 | TGTGCCAGCAGTGGACTAGCGGGTCTCTCCTACAATGAGCAGTTCTTC | CASSGLAGLSYNEQFF
TRBJ1-3 | TRBV5-6 | NA | TGTGCCAGCAGCCTTCGGGGAGTTTCCTCTGGAAACACCATATATTTT | CASSLRGVSSGNTIYF
TRBJ1-5 | TRBV19 | NA | TGTGCCAGTAGTCCCCGGACAGCCCATAGCAATCAGCCCCAGCATTTT | CASSPRTAHSNQPQHF
TRBJ1-6 | TRBV5-1 | TRBD1 | TGCGCCAGCAGCCGCGGACAGGGGGGTTCACCCCTCCACTTT | CASSRGQGGSPLHF
TRBJ2-2 | TRBV6-5 | NA | TGTGCCAGCAGTTACCCTACCGGGGAGCTGTTTTTT | CASSYPTGELFF
TRBJ2-3 | TRBV5-1 | TRBD1 | TGCGCCAGCGCCCGTGCGGCCGGGACAGGGGTAGATACGCAGTATTTT | CASARAAGTGVDTQYF
TRBJ1-2 | TRBV28 | NA | TGTGCCAGCAGTTCTCAAGACAATTATGGCTACACCTTC | CASSSQDNYGYTF
TRBJ1-5 | TRBV10-3 | TRBD1 | TGTGCCACGACAGGGGATAGCAATCAGCCCCAGCATTTT | CATTGDSNQPQHF
TRBJ2-7 | TRBV4-1 | TRBD1 | TGCGCCAGCAGCCAGCGGACAGGCGAGCAGTACTTC | CASSQRTGEQYF
TRBJ1-2 | TRBV11-2 | NA | TGTGCCAGCAGCTTAGGGGCAGATGGCTACACCTTC | CASSLGADGYTF